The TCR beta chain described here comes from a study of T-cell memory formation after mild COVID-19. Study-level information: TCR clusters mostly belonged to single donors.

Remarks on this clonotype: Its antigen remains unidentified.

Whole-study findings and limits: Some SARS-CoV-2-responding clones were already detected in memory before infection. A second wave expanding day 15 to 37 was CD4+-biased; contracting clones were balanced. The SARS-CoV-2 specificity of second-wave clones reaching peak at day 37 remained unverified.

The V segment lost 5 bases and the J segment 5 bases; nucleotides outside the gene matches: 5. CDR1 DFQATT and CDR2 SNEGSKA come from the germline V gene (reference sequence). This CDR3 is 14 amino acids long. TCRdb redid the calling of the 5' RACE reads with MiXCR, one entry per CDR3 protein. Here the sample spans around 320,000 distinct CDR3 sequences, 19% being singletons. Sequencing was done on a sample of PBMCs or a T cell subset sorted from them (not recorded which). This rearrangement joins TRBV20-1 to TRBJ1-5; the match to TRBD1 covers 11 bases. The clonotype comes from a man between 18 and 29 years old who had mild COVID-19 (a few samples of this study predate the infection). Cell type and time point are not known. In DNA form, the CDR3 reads TGCAGTGCTCCGGACAGGGGGCCGTATCAGCCCCAGCATTTT. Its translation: CSAPDRGPYQPQHF.